Only a few counts were recorded for the clone carrying this TCR beta chain. Its target is not known. This sample is part of a study of beta chain features in type 1 diabetes. Study-level results: Type 1 diabetes patients had moderately but significantly shorter TCRB CDR3s in all four CD4+ subsets. There was a possibility that cDNA sequencing over-represented cells with high TCR expression.

Investigators reverse transcribed all isolated RNA, so they sequenced expressed TCRB transcripts. Profiling relied on immunoSEQ multiplex PCR, and the TCRdb table lists in-frame clones only, not all of them. This sample yields 300,000 to 450,000 clones, of which around an eighth are seen a single time; about 0.01% belongs to the top ten. CDR3 length: 13 amino acids. The ends lost 8 bases at V and 3 bases at J; junction bases unmatched: 6. CDR1 and CDR2 from the germline V gene are SQVTM and ANQGSEA. A heparinised blood draw that averaged about 0.11 L was obtained once from each donor. CD4+ naive, central memory, regulatory and stem cell-like memory cells were sorted via CD45RO/CCR7/CD25/CD127/CD95/CD27.

The clonotype originates from a woman aged 18-29 years with type 1 diabetes. The specimen sequenced was naive CD4+ T cells from blood. The V and J genes are TRBV29-1 and TRBJ2-3; 9 bases match TRBD2. The CDR3: CSSGGTVTDTQYF. The CDR3 DNA sequence: TGCAGCAGCGGGGGGACGGTGACAGATACGCAGTATTTT.